This note documents a single T cell receptor beta chain sequence. This entry comes from a study of shared clonotypes between healthy human individuals. Germline V gene lookup returns CDR1 LNHDA and CDR2 SQIVND (reference sequence). This CDR3 has 18 residues. The V end was cut by 10 bases, the J end by 6 bases, with 34 bases between. The data were produced by immunoSEQ multiplex PCR, yet TCRdb's version contains in-frame clones alone and is incomplete. The repertoire has roughly 2,300,000 clones, about 90% of them found once; the top ten carry 0.37%. Sequenced input: naive CD4+ T cells from PBMCs. Subset noted: CD45RA+ positively selected. The sequence was collected from a man younger than 35 in good health. Some clones in this sample may be carry-over from other donors' samples. The gene calls are TRBV19 and TRBJ2-7, with D perhaps matching TRBD1 or TRBD2 (5 bases each). The CDR3 nucleotides are TGTGCCACCATCCTCGGGGCCAGTGGGCCTATGGGGGTGTGCGAGCAGTACTTC. Amino acids: CATILGASGPMGVCEQYF.